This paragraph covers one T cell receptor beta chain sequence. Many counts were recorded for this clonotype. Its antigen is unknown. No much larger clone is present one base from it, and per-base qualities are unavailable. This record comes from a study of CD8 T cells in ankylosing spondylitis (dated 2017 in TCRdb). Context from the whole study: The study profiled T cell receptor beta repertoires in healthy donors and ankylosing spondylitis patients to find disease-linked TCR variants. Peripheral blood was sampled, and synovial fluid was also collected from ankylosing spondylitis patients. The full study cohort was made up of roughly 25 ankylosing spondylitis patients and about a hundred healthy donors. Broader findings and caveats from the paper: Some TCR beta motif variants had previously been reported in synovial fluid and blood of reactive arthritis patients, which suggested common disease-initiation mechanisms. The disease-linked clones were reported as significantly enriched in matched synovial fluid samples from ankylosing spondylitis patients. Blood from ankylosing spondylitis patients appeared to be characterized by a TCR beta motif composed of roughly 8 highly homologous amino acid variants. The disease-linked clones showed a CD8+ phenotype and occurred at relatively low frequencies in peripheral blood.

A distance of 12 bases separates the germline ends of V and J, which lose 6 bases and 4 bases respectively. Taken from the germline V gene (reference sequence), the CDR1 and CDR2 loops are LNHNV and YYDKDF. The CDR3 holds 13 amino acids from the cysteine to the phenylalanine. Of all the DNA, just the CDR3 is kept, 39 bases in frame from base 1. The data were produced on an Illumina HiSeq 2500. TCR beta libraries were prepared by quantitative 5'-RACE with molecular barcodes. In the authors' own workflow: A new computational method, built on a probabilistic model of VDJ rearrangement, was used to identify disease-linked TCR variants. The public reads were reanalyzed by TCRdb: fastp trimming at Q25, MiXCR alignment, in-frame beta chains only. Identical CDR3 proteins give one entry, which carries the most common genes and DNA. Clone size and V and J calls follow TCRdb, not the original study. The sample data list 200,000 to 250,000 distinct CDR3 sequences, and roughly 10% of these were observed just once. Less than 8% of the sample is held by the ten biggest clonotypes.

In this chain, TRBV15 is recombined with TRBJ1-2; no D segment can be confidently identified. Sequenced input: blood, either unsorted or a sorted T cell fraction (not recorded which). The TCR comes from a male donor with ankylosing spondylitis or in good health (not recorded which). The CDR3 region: CATRSEGSYGYTF. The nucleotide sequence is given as TGTGCCACCAGAAGTGAGGGCAGCTATGGCTACACCTTC.